The 6 T cell receptor beta chains in this list originate from one sample, sequenced in a study of blood T cell repertoires in COVID-19. Assay: immunoSEQ multiplex PCR; the TCRdb copy retains only in-frame clones and omits some. The profile covers a few hundred thousand clones, with about 88% appearing a single time and 0.85% to 1% taken by the ten largest. Sequenced sample: peripheral blood. Source of these receptors: a man aged 35 to 55 with acute or convalescent COVID-19.

The chain is built from TRBV4-1 and TRBJ2-7; a weak D match, TRBD1 (6 bases). Germline V gives CDR1 MGHRA, CDR2 YSYEKL. The CDR3 is made up of 14 amino acids. V lost 6 bases, J lost 3 bases, and 15 bases lay in between. In DNA, the CDR3 is TGCGCCAGCAGTAGAGGGGGAACCGGCTACGAGCAGTACTTC. Its protein is CASSRGGTGYEQYF.

This clone was counted a single time. V gene TRBV12-3 or TRBV12-4 combines with J gene TRBJ1-2; the D is unclear. This CDR3 contains 13 residues. Trimming cost V 8 bases and J 8 bases, with 18 bases left between them. CDR3 amino acids: CASGGINLNGYTF. CDR3 sequence (DNA): TGTGCCAGCGGCGGCATAAATTTGAACGGCTACACCTTC.

The chain employs TRBV12-3 or TRBV12-4 and TRBJ1-2; D call uncertain. Trimming pared 6 bases from V and 8 bases from J, leaving 13 bases between. There are 12 residues in the CDR3. Here the CDR3 DNA reads TGTGCCAGCAGCCCCGGCCAGAGGGGCTACACCTTC. Translated, it gives CASSPGQRGYTF.

The genes are TRBV9 and TRBJ2-5, with a tentative D call TRBD2 (5 bases). CDR3 length equals 13 residues. The germline CDR1 and CDR2 sequences are SGDLS and YYNGEE. V dropped 0 bases and J dropped 5 bases, with 8 bases sitting between them. In DNA, the CDR3 is TGTGCCAGCAGCGTAGGGACGGGGGAGACCCAGTACTTC. This codes for CASSVGTGETQYF.

The chain uses TRBV6-4 and TRBJ2-1; D remains unclear. Germline CDR1 is MRHNA and CDR2 is SNTAGT. This CDR3 spans 13 amino acids. V was clipped by 3 bases and J by 2 bases, with 5 bases between them. For the CDR3, the DNA is TGTGCCAGCAGTGAGAACACCTACAATGAGCAGTTCTTC. This encodes CASSENTYNEQFF.

The genes are TRBV24-1 and TRBJ1-5, with 7 bases that match TRBD1. The CDR3 consists of 19 residues. J gave up 0 bases and V 2 bases, and 12 bases lay outside the gene matches. Germline V gives CDR1 KGHDR, CDR2 SFDVKD. CDR3 nucleotide sequence: TGTGCCACCAGTGATTCCAGGGTGGCGCAGGGGGATAGCAATCAGCCCCAGCATTTT. Amino acids: CATSDSRVAQGDSNQPQHF.